The source of this TCR beta chain is a study of blood T cell repertoires in COVID-19. In the study overall: From the United States, Italy and Spain came samples of acute and convalescent COVID-19. T cells, B-cell-depleted T cells, or PBMCs provided the cDNA or gDNA that served as material.

The table came from immunoSEQ multiplex PCR; TCRdb's copy has only in-frame clones and leaves some out. The table has 36,000 or so clones, just over 90% seen once; the top ten hold 4.8%. The germline gives CDR1 LNHNV, CDR2 YYDKDF (reference sequence). V dropped 5 bases and J dropped 6 bases, with 22 bases sitting between them. The CDR3 runs to 17 residues. The genes are TRBV15 and TRBJ2-2; tentatively, D is TRBD1 (6 bases). This TCR derives from a human donor in a cohort sampled during active COVID-19. The specimen was peripheral blood. The DNA of the CDR3 is TGTGCCACCAGCTACCACCTCGGGACAATCGGGGCCGGGGAGCTGTTTTTT. This sequence encodes CATSYHLGTIGAGELFF.